Below are 22 T cell receptor beta chains sequenced from a single sample in a study of blood T cell repertoires in COVID-19. TCRdb's copy holds only in-frame clones and misses some; the assay was immunoSEQ multiplex PCR. This table has a few hundred thousand clones, roughly nine tenths appearing once. Sequenced sample: PBMCs or T cells enriched from blood (not recorded which). These receptors came from a woman aged 60-75 years who had recovered from COVID-19.

J is TRBJ2-3 and V is TRBV6-1, with TRBD2 identical over 8 bases. Germline V gene lookup returns CDR1 MNHNS and CDR2 SASEGT. This CDR3 contains 15 residues. Trimming at V came to 2 bases and at J to 5 bases, leaving 6 bases not matched to a gene. For the CDR3, the DNA is TGTGCCAGCAGTGAAATGGGGACTAGAGGAGATACGCAGTATTTT. This encodes CASSEMGTRGDTQYF.

The gene calls are TRBV30 and TRBJ1-1, with D perhaps TRBD1 (5 bases). The CDR3 has 13 residues. The germline V gene encodes CDR1 GTSNPN and CDR2 SVGIG (reference sequence). V shed 3 bases and J shed 3 bases, with 11 bases lying between them. The CDR3 nucleotides are TGTGCCTGGAGAAACCAGGGCCACACTGAAGCTTTCTTT. This codes for CAWRNQGHTEAFF.

V and J are TRBV7-3 and TRBJ1-2; 12 nucleotides match TRBD1. CDR3 size: 14 residues. Germline V gene data show CDR1 as SGHTA and CDR2 as FQGTGA. Trimming at V came to 5 bases and at J to 7 bases, leaving 5 bases not matched to a gene. The CDR3 sequence is CASSPGTGGSGYTF. The CDR3 nucleotides read TGTGCCAGCAGCCCCGGGACAGGGGGCTCTGGCTACACCTTC. The full variable domain, with the rest looked up from reference TRBV7-3 and TRBJ1-2, is GAGVSQTPSNKVTEKGKYVELRCDPISGHTALYWYRQSLGQGPEFLIYFQGTGAADDSGLPNDRFFAVRPEGSVSTLKIQRTERGDSAVYLCASSPGTGGSGYTFGSGTRLTVV.

The chain carries TRBV4-2 and TRBJ1-2; unclear D gene. Germline V gives CDR1 LGHNA, CDR2 YNFKEQ. The CDR3 consists of 12 residues. Deletions cut 0 bases from V and 14 bases from J, with 13 bases between. CDR3 DNA: TGTGCCAGCAGCCAAGATAGCGCGAGATATACCTTC. Amino acid sequence: CASSQDSARYTF.

The rearrangement joins TRBV5-4 to TRBJ1-4, with 7 bases that match TRBD1. The CDR3 has 16 amino acids. Trimming at V came to 3 bases and at J to 7 bases, leaving 12 bases not matched to a gene. CDR1 and CDR2 (germline): SGHNT, YYREEE (reference sequence). Written as DNA, the CDR3 is TGTGCCAGCAGCTCCACCCCGAGGACAGGAGTTGAAAAACTGTTTTTT. This codes for CASSSTPRTGVEKLFF.

This clone occurred once. The chain joins TRBV3-1 (or the pseudogene TRBV3-2) to TRBJ2-5; D remains unclear. V lost 1 base, J lost 5 bases, and 8 bases lay in between. Germline V gives CDR1 LGHDT, CDR2 YNNKEL (reference sequence). The CDR3 is 13 amino acids. The CDR3 loop reads CASSQARWETQYF. As DNA, the CDR3 is TGTGCCAGCAGCCAAGCCCGGTGGGAGACCCAGTACTTC.

The rearrangement joins TRBV11-1 to TRBJ2-3; TRBD2 matches 10 bases. The CDR3 runs to 15 residues. The trim removed 4 bases at V and 4 bases at J, leaving 5 bases unmatched. Germline V gene data show CDR1 as SGHAT and CDR2 as FQDESV (reference sequence). The CDR3 DNA follows: TGTGCCAGCAGCTGGAGCGGGGGGGTCGCAGATACGCAGTATTTT. This sequence encodes CASSWSGGVADTQYF.

The rearrangement joins TRBV7-2 to TRBJ1-5; the D gene is possibly TRBD1 (5 bases). The CDR3 extends over 14 amino acids. V shed 6 bases and J shed 11 bases, with 20 bases lying between them. Germline-derived CDR1 and CDR2 are SGHTA and FQGNSA. This chain's CDR3 is CASSPQAGVSAQHF. CDR3 DNA sequence: TGTGCCAGCAGTCCCCAGGCGGGGGTCTCGGCCCAGCATTTT.

J is TRBJ2-2 and V is TRBV10-2; 11 positions agree with TRBD2. The V segment lost 6 bases and the J segment 1 base; nucleotides outside the gene matches: 1. There are 15 residues in the CDR3. Germline CDR1 reads WSHSY; CDR2 reads SAAADI. CDR3 DNA sequence: TGCGCCAGCAGAACTAGCGGGAGGAACACCGGGGAGCTGTTTTTT. It specifies CASRTSGRNTGELFF.

This chain connects TRBV3-1 (or the pseudogene TRBV3-2) to TRBJ1-2, with D hard to call. V was clipped by 0 bases and J by 8 bases, with 13 bases between them. The germline CDR1 and CDR2 sequences are LGHDT and YNNKEL (reference sequence). The CDR3 has 14 residues. The CDR3 sequence: CASSQDRNGDGYTF. CDR3 nucleotide sequence: TGTGCCAGCAGCCAAGATCGAAATGGAGACGGCTACACCTTC.

This sequence joins TRBV28 and TRBJ2-1, with D perhaps matching TRBD1 (6 bases). The CDR3 extends over 14 amino acids. Trimming removed 6 bases from V and 3 bases from J, with 12 bases in between. In germline, CDR1 is MDHEN, CDR2 SYDVKM. For the CDR3, the DNA is TGTGCCAGCAGCCAACTGACAGGCTACAATGAGCAGTTCTTC. It translates to CASSQLTGYNEQFF.

The chain joins TRBV29-1 to TRBJ1-2; TRBD1 might be the D (6 bases). Germline CDR1 SQVTM, CDR2 ANQGSEA. V was shortened by 3 bases and J by 6 bases, with 8 bases between the two germline ends. The CDR3 loop spans 11 amino acids. The CDR3 loop reads CSVDQGNGYTF. CDR3 in DNA: TGCAGCGTTGATCAGGGGAATGGCTACACCTTC.

The chain uses TRBV27 and TRBJ1-2, with D perhaps matching TRBD1 (6 bases). This CDR3 is 14 amino acids long. CDR1 MNHEY and CDR2 SMNVEV come from the germline V gene (reference sequence). With 6 bases removed from V and 2 bases from J, the gap between germline ends came to 13 bases. The CDR3 loop is CASSPRQANYGYTF. The CDR3 DNA reads TGTGCCAGCAGCCCGAGACAGGCCAACTATGGCTACACCTTC.

V gene TRBV28 combines with J gene TRBJ1-3; 9 bases agree with TRBD1. V lost 6 bases and J lost 4; bases outside the gene matches: 13. Germline values: CDR1 MDHEN, CDR2 SYDVKM. The CDR3 runs to 17 residues. The CDR3 DNA is TGTGCCAGCAGCCCGTCCCCAGGGACAGGGATCGGAAACACCATATATTTT. Translation gives CASSPSPGTGIGNTIYF.

V usage is TRBV5-6 and J usage is TRBJ2-1; 9 bases agree with TRBD2. V gave up 0 bases and J gave up 6 bases; unmatched junction bases: 4. Germline loops: CDR1 SGHDT, CDR2 YYEEEE. The CDR3 has 15 residues. The CDR3 here is CASSLVPSGINEQFF. CDR3 DNA: TGTGCCAGCAGCTTGGTGCCTAGCGGGATCAATGAGCAGTTCTTC.

The DNA of the CDR3 is TGTGCCAGTGGGGACTGGGGAGCCGGTTCTGAAGCTTTCTTT. Protein: CASGDWGAGSEAFF. The V call is TRBV28, the J call TRBJ1-1, with D possibly TRBD1 on 5 matching bases. The CDR3 extends over 14 amino acids. CDR1 and CDR2 (germline): MDHEN, SYDVKM. V was cut by 9 bases and J by 6 bases, with 20 bases left in between.

This rearrangement joins TRBV19 to TRBJ2-7; 12 nucleotides align to TRBD1. The CDR3 is 15 residues long. Germline trimming cut 3 bases from V and 4 bases from J; bases unmatched to any gene: 4. The germline V gene encodes CDR1 LNHDA and CDR2 SQIVND (reference sequence). This CDR3 reads CASSMGTGGTYEQYF. In nucleotides, the CDR3 is TGTGCCAGTAGTATGGGGACAGGGGGCACATACGAGCAGTACTTC.

V is TRBV18 and J is TRBJ2-1; 11 bases fit TRBD2. This CDR3 has 17 residues. Germline V CDR1 and CDR2: KGHSH, LQKENI. After removal of 0 bases from V and 7 bases from J, the junction contained 8 bases not matched to a gene. The CDR3 region is CASSPPLTSGVVNEQFF. CDR3 in DNA: TGTGCCAGCTCACCACCGTTGACTAGCGGGGTAGTTAATGAGCAGTTCTTC.

This clone was seen only a few times. The V gene is TRBV2, the J gene TRBJ1-4, with 7 positions matching TRBD1. Trimming took 7 bases from V and 6 from J; bases not matched to a gene: 5. Germline values: CDR1 SNHLY, CDR2 FYNNEI. The CDR3 length is 13 residues. CDR3 protein: CASNDRVDEKLFF. CDR3 DNA: TGTGCCAGCAACGACAGGGTGGATGAAAAACTGTTTTTT.

V and J are TRBV19 and TRBJ1-6, with a tentative D call TRBD1 (6 bases). CDR1 and CDR2 from the germline V gene are LNHDA and SQIVND (reference sequence). This CDR3 has 14 residues. V shed 2 bases and J shed 9 bases, with 11 bases lying between them. CDR3 loop: CASSIWTDSSPLHF. The CDR3 region has the DNA TGTGCCAGTAGTATATGGACAGATTCTTCACCCCTCCACTTT.

The chain has TRBV19 and TRBJ1-5; D is unresolved. V lost 3 bases, J lost 2 bases, and 11 bases lay in between. This CDR3 contains 15 residues. The germline gives CDR1 LNHDA, CDR2 SQIVND (reference sequence). In DNA form, the CDR3 reads TGTGCCAGTAGTATCAATTGGGAGGGCAATCAGCCCCAGCATTTT. Amino acid sequence: CASSINWEGNQPQHF.

The chain combines TRBV29-1 with TRBJ1-1; D perhaps matches TRBD1 (5 bases). V shed 6 bases and J shed 9 bases, with 14 bases lying between them. Germline V gene lookup returns CDR1 SQVTM and CDR2 ANQGSEA. The CDR3 contains 11 residues. CDR3 sequence reads: CSVSGADKAFF. In DNA, the CDR3 is TGCAGCGTAAGCGGGGCAGATAAAGCTTTCTTT.